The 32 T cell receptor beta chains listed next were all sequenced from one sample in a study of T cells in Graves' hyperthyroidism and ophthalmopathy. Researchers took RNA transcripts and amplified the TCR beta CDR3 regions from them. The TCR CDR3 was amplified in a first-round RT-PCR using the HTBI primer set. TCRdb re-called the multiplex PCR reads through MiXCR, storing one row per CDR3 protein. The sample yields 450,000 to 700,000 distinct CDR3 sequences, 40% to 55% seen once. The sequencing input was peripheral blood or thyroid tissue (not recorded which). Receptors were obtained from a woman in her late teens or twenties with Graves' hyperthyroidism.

The CDR3 DNA reads as TGCAGTGCTAGAGCACAGGGGTTGGGGGCCGGTTATGCCGGGGAGCTGTTTTTT. Protein: CSARAQGLGAGYAGELFF. This sequence joins TRBV20-1 and TRBJ2-2; TRBD1 aligns across 7 bases. Per the germline V gene, CDR1 is DFQATT and CDR2 is SNEGSKA (reference sequence). J lost 6 bases, V lost 1 base, and 17 bases had no gene match. This CDR3 is 18 amino acids long.

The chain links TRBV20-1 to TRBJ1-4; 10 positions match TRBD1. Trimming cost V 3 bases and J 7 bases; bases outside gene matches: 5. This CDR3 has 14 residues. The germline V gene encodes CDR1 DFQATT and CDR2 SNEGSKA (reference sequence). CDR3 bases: TGCAGTGCTAGCTCCGGGACAGGGGCTGAAAAACTGTTTTTT. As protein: CSASSGTGAEKLFF.

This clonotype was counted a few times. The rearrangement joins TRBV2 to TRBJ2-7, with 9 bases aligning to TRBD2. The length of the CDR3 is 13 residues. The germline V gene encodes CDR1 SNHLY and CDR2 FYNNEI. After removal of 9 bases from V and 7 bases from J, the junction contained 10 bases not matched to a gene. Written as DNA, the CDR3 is TGTGCCAGTGAGGCGGGAGGGCGGAATGAGCAGTACTTC. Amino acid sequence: CASEAGGRNEQYF.

The CDR3 protein is CRGFRDASYEQYF. The CDR3, as DNA: TGCAGAGGGTTCCGGGACGCTAGCTACGAGCAGTACTTC. The rearrangement uses TRBV29-1 and TRBJ2-7; D could derive from TRBD1 or TRBD2 (5 bases each). This CDR3 spans 13 amino acids. Germline CDR1 is SQVTM and CDR2 is ANQGSEA.

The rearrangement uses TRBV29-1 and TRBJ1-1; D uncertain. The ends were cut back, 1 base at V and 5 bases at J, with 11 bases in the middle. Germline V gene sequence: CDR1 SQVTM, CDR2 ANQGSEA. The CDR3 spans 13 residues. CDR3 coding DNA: TGCAGCGTTGAAGGGGCGGAGGAGACTGAAGCTTTCTTT. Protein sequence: CSVEGAEETEAFF.

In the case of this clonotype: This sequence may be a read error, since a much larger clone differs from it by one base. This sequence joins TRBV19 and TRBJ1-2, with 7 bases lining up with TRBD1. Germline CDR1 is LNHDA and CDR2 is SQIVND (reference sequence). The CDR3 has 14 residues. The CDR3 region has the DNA TGTGCCAGTAGCATAGGGACAGCGGGCTATGGCCACACCTTC. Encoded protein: CASSIGTAGYGHTF.

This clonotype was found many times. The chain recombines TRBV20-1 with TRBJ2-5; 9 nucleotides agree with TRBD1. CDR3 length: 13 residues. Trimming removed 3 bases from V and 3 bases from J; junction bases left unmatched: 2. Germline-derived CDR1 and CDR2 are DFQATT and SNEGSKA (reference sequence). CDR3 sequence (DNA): TGCAGTGCTAGCTGGACAGGGGAAGAGACCCAGTACTTC. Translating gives CSASWTGEETQYF.

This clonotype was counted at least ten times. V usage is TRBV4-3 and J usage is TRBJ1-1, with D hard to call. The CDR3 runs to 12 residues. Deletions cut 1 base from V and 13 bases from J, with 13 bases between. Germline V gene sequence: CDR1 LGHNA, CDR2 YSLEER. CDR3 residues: CASSQASGGVFF. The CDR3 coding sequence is TGCGCCAGCAGCCAAGCATCCGGTGGGGTTTTCTTT.

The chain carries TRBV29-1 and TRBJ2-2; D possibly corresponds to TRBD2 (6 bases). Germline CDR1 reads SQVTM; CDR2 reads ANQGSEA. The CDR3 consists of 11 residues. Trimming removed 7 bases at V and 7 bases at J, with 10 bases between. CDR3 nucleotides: TGCAGCGCGGGAGCGGTCGGGGAGCTGTTTTTT. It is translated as CSAGAVGELFF.

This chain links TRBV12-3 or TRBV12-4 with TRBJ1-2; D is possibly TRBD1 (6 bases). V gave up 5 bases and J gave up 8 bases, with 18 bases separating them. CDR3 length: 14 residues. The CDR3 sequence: CASSVGGGGLGYTF. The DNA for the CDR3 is TGTGCCAGCAGTGTTGGGGGCGGGGGGCTCGGCTACACCTTC.

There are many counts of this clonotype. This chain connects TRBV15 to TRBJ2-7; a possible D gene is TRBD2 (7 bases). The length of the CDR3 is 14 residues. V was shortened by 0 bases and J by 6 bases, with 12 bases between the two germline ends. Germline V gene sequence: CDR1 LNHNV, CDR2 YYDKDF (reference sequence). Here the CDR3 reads CATSRDGEGVEQYF. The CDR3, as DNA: TGTGCCACCAGCAGAGACGGGGAGGGGGTCGAGCAGTACTTC.

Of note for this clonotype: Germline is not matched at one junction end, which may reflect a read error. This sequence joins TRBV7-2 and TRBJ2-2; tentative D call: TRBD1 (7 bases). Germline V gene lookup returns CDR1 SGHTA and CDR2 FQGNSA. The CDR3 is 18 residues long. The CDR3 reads CASSPEGTGEANTGELFF. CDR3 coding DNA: TGTGCCAGCAGCCCAGAGGGAACAGGGGAGGCGAACACCGGGGAGTTGTTTTTT.

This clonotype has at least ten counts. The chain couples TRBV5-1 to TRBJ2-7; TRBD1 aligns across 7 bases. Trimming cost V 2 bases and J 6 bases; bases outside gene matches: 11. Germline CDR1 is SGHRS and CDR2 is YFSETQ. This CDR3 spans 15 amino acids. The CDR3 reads CASSFGVTGAGEQYF. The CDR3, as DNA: TGCGCCAGCAGCTTTGGGGTTACAGGGGCTGGCGAGCAGTACTTC.

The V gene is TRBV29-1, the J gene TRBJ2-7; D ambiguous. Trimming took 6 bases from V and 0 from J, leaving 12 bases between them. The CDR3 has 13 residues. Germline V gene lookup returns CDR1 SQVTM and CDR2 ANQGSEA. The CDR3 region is CSVVYGVSYEQYF. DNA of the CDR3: TGCAGCGTCGTATATGGGGTCTCCTACGAGCAGTACTTC.

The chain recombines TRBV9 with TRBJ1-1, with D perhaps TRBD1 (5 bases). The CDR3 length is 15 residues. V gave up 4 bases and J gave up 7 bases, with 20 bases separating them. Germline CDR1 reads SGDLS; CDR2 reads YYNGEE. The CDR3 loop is CASSPGGTATNEAFF. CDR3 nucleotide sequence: TGTGCCAGCAGCCCCGGGGGGACCGCAACTAATGAAGCTTTCTTT.

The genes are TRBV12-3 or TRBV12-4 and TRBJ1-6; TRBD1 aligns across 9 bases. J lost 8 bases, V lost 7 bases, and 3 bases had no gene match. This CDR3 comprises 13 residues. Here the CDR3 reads CASIGQGHSPLHF. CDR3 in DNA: TGTGCCAGCATTGGACAGGGGCATTCACCCCTCCACTTT.

The CDR3 reads CASSWTGGGETIYF. CDR3 in DNA: TGTGCCAGCAGCTGGACAGGAGGAGGAGAGACCATATATTTT. The V gene is TRBV7-9, the J gene TRBJ1-3; 7 bases map to TRBD1. CDR3 length: 14 amino acids. Germline CDR1 is SEHNR and CDR2 is FQNEAQ (reference sequence). The V gene end was trimmed by 4 bases and the J gene end by 10 bases; junction bases not matched to a gene: 10.

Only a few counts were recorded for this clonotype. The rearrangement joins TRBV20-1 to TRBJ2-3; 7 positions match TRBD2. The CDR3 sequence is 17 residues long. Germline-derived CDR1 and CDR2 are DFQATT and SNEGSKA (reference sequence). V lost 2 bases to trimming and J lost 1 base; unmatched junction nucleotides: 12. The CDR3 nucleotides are TGCAGTGCTAGAACCCAAGGACTAGTGCTTGGCACAGATACGCAGTATTTT. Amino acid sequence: CSARTQGLVLGTDTQYF.

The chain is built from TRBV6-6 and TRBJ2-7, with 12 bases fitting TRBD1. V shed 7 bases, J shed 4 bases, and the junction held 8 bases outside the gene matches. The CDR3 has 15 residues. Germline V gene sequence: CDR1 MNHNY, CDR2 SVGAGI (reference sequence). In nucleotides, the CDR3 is TGTGCCAGCAAAAGAGCGGGACAGGGGGCTTACGAGCAGTACTTC. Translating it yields CASKRAGQGAYEQYF.

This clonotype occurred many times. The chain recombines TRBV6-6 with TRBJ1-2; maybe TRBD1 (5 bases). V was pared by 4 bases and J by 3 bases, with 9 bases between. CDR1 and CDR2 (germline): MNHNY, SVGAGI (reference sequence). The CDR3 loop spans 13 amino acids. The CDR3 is CASSSGGDYGYTF. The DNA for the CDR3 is TGTGCCAGCAGTTCAGGAGGGGACTATGGCTACACCTTC.

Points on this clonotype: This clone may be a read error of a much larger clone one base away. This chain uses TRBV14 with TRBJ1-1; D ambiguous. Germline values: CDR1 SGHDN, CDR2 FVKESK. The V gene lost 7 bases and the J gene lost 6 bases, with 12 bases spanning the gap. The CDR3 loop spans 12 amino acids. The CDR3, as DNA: TGTGCCAGCAACTCACGGGGAGCTGAAGCTTTCTTT. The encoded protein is CASNSRGAEAFF.

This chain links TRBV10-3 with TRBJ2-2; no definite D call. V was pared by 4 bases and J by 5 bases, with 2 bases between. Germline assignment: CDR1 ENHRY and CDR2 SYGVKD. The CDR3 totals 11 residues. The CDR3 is CAISATGELFF. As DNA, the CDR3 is TGTGCCATCAGTGCTACCGGGGAGCTGTTTTTT.

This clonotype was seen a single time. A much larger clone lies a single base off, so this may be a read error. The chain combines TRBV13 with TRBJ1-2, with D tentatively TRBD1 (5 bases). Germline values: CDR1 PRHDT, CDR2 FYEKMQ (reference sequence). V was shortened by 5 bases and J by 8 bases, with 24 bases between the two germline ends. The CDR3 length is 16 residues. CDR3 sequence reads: CASSTGDGGITFGYTF. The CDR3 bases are TGTGCCAGCAGCACCGGGGACGGGGGTATAACTTTCGGCTACACCTTC.

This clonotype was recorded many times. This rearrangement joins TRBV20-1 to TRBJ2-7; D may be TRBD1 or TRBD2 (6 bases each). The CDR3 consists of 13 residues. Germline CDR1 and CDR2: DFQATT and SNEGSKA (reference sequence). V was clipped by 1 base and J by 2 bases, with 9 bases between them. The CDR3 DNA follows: TGCAGTGCTAGAGTGGAGGGGGCCTACGAGCAGTACTTC. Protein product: CSARVEGAYEQYF.

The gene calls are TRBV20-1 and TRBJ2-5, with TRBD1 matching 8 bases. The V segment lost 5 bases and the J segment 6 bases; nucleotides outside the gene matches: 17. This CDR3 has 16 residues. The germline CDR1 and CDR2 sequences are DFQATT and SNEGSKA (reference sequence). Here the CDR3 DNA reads TGCAGTGCTGGAGGCAACCCGGACAGGGTGGGGAAGACCCAGTACTTC. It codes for CSAGGNPDRVGKTQYF.

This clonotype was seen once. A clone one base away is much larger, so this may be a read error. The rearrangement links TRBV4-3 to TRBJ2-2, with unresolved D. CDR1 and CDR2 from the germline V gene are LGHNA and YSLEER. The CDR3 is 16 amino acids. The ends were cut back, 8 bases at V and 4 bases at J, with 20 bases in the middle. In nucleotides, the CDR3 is TGCGCCAGCGGCAAGTTTCGTGTTCTTGCCACCGGGGAGCTGTTTTTT. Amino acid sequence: CASGKFRVLATGELFF.

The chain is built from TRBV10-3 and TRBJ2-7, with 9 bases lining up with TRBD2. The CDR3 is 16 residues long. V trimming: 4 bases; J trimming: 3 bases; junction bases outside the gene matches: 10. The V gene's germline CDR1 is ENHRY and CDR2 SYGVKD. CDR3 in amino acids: CAISGGASGTNYEQYF. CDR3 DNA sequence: TGTGCCATCAGTGGTGGGGCTAGCGGGACCAACTACGAGCAGTACTTC.

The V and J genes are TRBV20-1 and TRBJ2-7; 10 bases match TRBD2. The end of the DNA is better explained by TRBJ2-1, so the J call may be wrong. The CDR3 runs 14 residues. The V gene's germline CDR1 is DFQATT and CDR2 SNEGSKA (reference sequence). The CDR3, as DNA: TGCAGTGCTAGAGTCTCTAGCGGGAGTGATGAGCAGTTCTTC. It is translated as CSARVSSGSDEQFF.

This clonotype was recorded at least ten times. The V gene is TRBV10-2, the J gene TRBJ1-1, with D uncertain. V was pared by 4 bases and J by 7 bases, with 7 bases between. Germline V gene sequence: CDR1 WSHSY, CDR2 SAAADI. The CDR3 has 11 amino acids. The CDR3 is CASSVGDEAFF. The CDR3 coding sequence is TGCGCCAGCAGTGTCGGAGATGAAGCTTTCTTT.

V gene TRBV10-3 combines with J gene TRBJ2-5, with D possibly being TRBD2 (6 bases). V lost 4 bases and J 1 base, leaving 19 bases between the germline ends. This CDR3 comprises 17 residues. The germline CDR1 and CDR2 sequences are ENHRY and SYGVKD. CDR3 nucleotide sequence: TGTGCCATCAGTGCCCCCGAAGCGGGTCGAGGCCAAGAGACCCAGTACTTC. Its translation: CAISAPEAGRGQETQYF.

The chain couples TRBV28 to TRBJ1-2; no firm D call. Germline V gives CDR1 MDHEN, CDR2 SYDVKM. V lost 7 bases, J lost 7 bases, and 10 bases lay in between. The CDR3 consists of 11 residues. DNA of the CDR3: TGTGCCAGCATGCAGGCGCTTGGCTACACCTTC. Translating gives CASMQALGYTF.

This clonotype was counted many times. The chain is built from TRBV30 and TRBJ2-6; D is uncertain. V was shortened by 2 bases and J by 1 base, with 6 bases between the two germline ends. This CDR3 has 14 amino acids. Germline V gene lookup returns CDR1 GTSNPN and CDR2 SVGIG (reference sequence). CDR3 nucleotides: TGTGCCTGGAGTAGTTATTCTGGGGCCAACGTCCTGACTTTC. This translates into CAWSSYSGANVLTF.